The source of this T cell receptor beta chain is a study of beta chain features in type 1 diabetes. The germline gives CDR1 GTSNPN, CDR2 SVGIG (reference sequence). This CDR3 spans 13 amino acids. V was cut by 4 bases and J by 5 bases, with 11 bases left in between. Concerning this clone: The antigen is not known.

TCRB transcripts that were expressed got sequenced, as all of the isolated RNA had been reverse transcribed. About 3.57 million reads, on average, came from each naive, central memory and regulatory T cell sample. Profiling relied on immunoSEQ multiplex PCR, and the TCRdb table lists in-frame clones only, not all of them. The data hold 200,000 to 250,000 clones, with about 15% observed a single time. Study-level findings and limits: When Type 1 diabetes patients were examined, their TCRB CDR3s proved moderately but significantly shorter in all four CD4+ subsets. Comparison showed that naive, central memory and Treg TCRB repertoires appeared more similar among patients than among healthy donors. Any HLA type influence on TCRB rearrangement was left unresolved here.

Sequencing was performed on naive CD4+ T cells from blood. V gene TRBV30 combines with J gene TRBJ1-4, with D maybe TRBD1 (6 bases). The TCR sequence derives from a man aged 30 to 45 with type 1 diabetes. CDR3 sequence reads: CAWTKQGNEKLFF. CDR3 DNA sequence: TGTGCCTGGACAAAACAGGGAAATGAAAAACTGTTTTTT.